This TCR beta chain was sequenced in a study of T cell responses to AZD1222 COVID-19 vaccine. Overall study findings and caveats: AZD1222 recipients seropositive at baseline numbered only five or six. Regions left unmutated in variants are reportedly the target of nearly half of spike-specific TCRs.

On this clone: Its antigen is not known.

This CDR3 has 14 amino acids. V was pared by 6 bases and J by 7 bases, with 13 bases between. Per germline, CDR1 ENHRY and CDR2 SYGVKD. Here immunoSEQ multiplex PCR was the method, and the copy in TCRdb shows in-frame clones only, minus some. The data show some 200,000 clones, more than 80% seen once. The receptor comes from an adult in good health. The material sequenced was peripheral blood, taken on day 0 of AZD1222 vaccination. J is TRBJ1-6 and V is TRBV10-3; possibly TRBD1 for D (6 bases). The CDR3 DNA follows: TGTGCCATCAGGGACAGTCCGTCGAATTCACCCCTCCACTTT. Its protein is CAIRDSPSNSPLHF.